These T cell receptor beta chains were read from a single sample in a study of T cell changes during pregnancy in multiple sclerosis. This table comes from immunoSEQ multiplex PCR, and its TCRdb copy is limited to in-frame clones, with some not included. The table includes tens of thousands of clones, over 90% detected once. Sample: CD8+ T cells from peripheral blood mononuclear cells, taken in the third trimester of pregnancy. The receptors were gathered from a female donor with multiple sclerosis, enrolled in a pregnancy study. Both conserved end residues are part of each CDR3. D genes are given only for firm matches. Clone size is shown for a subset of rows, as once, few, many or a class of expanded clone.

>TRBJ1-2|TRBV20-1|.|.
CSAPPPNYTF
TGCAGTGCTCCCCCCCCTAACTACACCTTC
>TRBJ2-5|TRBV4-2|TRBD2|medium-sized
CASSQDREGQETQYF
TGTGCCAGCAGCCAAGATCGGGAGGGCCAAGAGACCCAGTACTTC
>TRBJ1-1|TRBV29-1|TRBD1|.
CSAPGQGMSTEAFF
TGCAGCGCCCCGGGACAGGGTATGAGCACTGAAGCTTTCTTT
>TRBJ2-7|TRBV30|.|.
CAWSVTSSYEQYF
TGTGCCTGGAGTGTAACCAGTTCCTACGAGCAGTACTTC
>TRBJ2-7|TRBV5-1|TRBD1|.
CASTWTGGHGEQYF
TGCGCCAGCACGTGGACAGGGGGCCATGGGGAGCAGTACTTC
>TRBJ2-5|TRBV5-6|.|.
CASSLGTGIQTQYF
TGTGCCAGCAGCTTGGGTACAGGGATACAGACCCAGTACTTC
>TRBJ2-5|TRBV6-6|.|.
CASSYGEGVETQYF
TGTGCCAGCAGTTACGGTGAGGGGGTTGAGACCCAGTACTTC
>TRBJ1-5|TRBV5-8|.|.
CASSPEQAISNQPQHF
TGTGCCAGCAGCCCTGAACAGGCTATTAGCAATCAGCCCCAGCATTTT
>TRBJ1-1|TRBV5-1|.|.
CASSLEGGLEAFF
TGCGCCAGCAGCCTTGAAGGGGGTTTGGAGGCTTTCTTT
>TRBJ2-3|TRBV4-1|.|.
CASSLGVGDTQYF
TGCGCCAGCAGCCTAGGAGTTGGAGATACGCAGTATTTT